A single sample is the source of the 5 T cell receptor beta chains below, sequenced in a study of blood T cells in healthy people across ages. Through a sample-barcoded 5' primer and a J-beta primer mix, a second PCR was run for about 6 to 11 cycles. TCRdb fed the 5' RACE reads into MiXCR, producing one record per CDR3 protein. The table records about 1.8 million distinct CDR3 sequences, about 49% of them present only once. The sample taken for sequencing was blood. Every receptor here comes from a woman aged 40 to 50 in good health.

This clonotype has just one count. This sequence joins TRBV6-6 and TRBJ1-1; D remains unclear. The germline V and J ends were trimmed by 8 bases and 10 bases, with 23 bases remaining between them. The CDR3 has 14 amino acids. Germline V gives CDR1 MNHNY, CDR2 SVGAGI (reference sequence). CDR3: CASVPQMGWVGAFF. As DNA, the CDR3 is TGTGCCAGCGTTCCCCAGATGGGCTGGGTCGGAGCTTTCTTT.

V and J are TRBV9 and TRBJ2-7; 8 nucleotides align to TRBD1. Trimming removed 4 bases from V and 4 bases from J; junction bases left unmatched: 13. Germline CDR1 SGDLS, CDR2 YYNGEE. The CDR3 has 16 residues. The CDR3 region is CASSRIKGQVTYEQYF. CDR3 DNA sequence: TGTGCCAGCAGCCGGATAAAGGGACAGGTGACTTACGAGCAGTACTTC.

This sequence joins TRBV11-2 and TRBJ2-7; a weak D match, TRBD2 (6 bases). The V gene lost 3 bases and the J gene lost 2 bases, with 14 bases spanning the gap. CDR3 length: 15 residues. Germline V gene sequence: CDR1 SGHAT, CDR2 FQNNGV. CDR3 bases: TGTGCCAGCAGCTTTATTGGCGGGGTGGCCTACGAGCAGTACTTC. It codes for CASSFIGGVAYEQYF.

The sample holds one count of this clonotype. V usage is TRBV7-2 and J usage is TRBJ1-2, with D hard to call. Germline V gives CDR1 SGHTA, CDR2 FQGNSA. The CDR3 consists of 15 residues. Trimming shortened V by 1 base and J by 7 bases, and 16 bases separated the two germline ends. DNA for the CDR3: TGTGCCAGCAGCTTAGGTTTCTCAGGCACGCGTGGCTACACCTTC. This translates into CASSLGFSGTRGYTF. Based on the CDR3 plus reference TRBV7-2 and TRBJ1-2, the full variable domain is GAGVSQSPSNKVTEKGKDVELRCDPISGHTALYWYRQSLGQGLEFLIYFQGNSAPDKSGLPSDRFSAERTGGSVSTLTIQRTQQEDSAVYLCASSLGFSGTRGYTFGSGTRLTVV.

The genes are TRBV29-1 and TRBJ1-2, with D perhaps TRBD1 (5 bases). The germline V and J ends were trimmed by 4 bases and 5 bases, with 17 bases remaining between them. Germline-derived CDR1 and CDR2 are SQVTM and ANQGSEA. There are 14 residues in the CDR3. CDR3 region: CSVAKVGEIYGYTF. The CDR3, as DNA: TGCAGCGTTGCCAAGGTGGGGGAAATTTATGGCTACACCTTC.